The rows below give T cell receptor beta chains drawn from one sample of a study of T cell responses to AZD1222 COVID-19 vaccine. Profiled with immunoSEQ multiplex PCR; TCRdb holds only in-frame clones, not every one. The sample carries approximately 150,000 clones, 90% to 95% recorded once. The source material was peripheral blood, sampled 28 days after the second AZD1222 dose. These receptors all stem from an adult who received the AZD1222 COVID-19 vaccine. Both conserved end residues are part of each CDR3. The D gene is left open where the match is weak. Some rows have no size entry. The others give once, few or many, or a class for an expanded clone.

D gene	clone size	V gene	J gene	CDR3 protein
NA	NA	TRBV18	TRBJ2-2	CASSPPIQRNTGELFF
NA	NA	TRBV14	TRBJ1-5	CASSRRIPRGAVSNQPQHF
TRBD2	NA	TRBV7-3	TRBJ2-7	CASSPGGRGGRYEQYF
NA	few	TRBV7-3	TRBJ2-3	CASSPNRGHGGDADTQYF
TRBD2	NA	TRBV7-2	TRBJ2-3	CASSPRTSGNSDTQYF
NA	once	TRBV19	TRBJ2-7	CASSTRTGSYEQYF
NA	NA	TRBV11-2	TRBJ2-7	CASSLGHGSIFEQYF
TRBD2	few	TRBV5-1	TRBJ2-2	CASTVTGGYTGELFF
TRBD1	NA	TRBV19	TRBJ1-6	CATEDRSNNSPLHF
NA	NA	TRBV9	TRBJ2-7	CASSASGSYEQYF
NA	NA	TRBV3-1/TRBV3-2	TRBJ2-2	CASTHGRELFF
NA	NA	TRBV4-2	TRBJ1-1	CASSQAKRGTEAFF
NA	NA	TRBV2	TRBJ2-1	CASRAGNNEQFF
TRBD2	NA	TRBV7-2	TRBJ2-5	CASSLGPGGGGETQYF
TRBD2	NA	TRBV7-8	TRBJ2-3	CASSSGLMGTSGTSTDTQYF
TRBD1	NA	TRBV4-1	TRBJ1-4	CASSQRGGAGEKLFF
NA	NA	TRBV11-2	TRBJ1-3	CASSLGGSRLRSGNTIYF
TRBD2	NA	TRBV28	TRBJ2-5	CASSLPGGEYQETQYF
NA	NA	TRBV27	TRBJ1-1	CASRVWENTEAFF
NA	NA	TRBV7-2	TRBJ2-5	CASSPMAQETQYF
NA	NA	TRBV6-5	TRBJ2-7	CASRSDRRPYEQYF
NA	NA	TRBV19	TRBJ2-2	CASSISVWGAGELFF
TRBD2	NA	TRBV7-2	TRBJ2-6	CASSRPRAGESGANVLTF
NA	NA	TRBV10-3	TRBJ2-2	CAISDSKNTGELFF
TRBD1	few	TRBV10-3	TRBJ1-1	CAISASGGRTEAFF
TRBD1	NA	TRBV7-2	TRBJ1-2	CASRAAGQGRDGYTF
TRBD1	once	TRBV18	TRBJ2-5	CASSPKTGGDMVAQYF
TRBD1	NA	TRBV18	TRBJ1-4	CASSSRQGLDEKLFF
TRBD1	NA	TRBV2	TRBJ1-5	CASRADRGLGQPQHF
TRBD2	few	TRBV2	TRBJ2-2	CASSTPSGGSTNTGELFF
NA	NA	TRBV5-1	TRBJ2-5	CASSLAPGRQETQYF
TRBD1	NA	TRBV19	TRBJ2-7	CASGDRLYEQYF
NA	few	TRBV18	TRBJ1-1	CASSPTRSEAFF
NA	once	TRBV11-3	TRBJ2-1	CASSLDSEQFF
NA	NA	TRBV2	TRBJ1-4	CASRDRRSSNEKLFF
NA	NA	TRBV5-4	TRBJ1-2	CASSFAGGGGYTF
TRBD1	NA	TRBV9	TRBJ1-1	CASSVGSGQLTEAFF
TRBD1	NA	TRBV27	TRBJ1-1	CASSLIPTGETEAFF
NA	NA	TRBV7-9	TRBJ1-2	CASHLQGALGYTF
NA	NA	TRBV2	TRBJ1-2	CASSVQGGYTF
TRBD1	NA	TRBV15	TRBJ1-1	CATSRQGDVEAFF
TRBD1	NA	TRBV7-3	TRBJ2-2	CASSPDRGFTGELFF
NA	NA	TRBV9	TRBJ2-7	CASSPGPSNYEQYF
NA	NA	TRBV9	TRBJ1-1	CASSPPRGTEAFF
TRBD2	NA	TRBV5-1	TRBJ2-7	CASSLFLAGDYEQYF
TRBD1	NA	TRBV6-2/TRBV6-3	TRBJ1-2	CASSSRGQGQYGYTF